This is a list of T cell receptor beta chains from one sample in a study of cytotoxic CD8 clonotypes in ibrutinib-treated CLL. Generated by immunoSEQ multiplex PCR, the TCRdb table keeps only in-frame clones and is missing some. Of over 200,000 clones listed, 70% are singletons. The sequenced sample was PBMCs, obtained after 12 months of ibrutinib treatment. These receptors originate from a human donor with chronic lymphocytic leukemia. The CDR3 runs from the conserved cysteine through the conserved F or W. D genes are given only for firm matches. The size field is filled for only some rows; it gives once, few, many or a size class.

cdr3_length clone_size d_call v_call cdr3_aa
18 once - TRBV7-8 CASSVEERDVITNEKLFF
16 once TRBD2 TRBV9 CASSDGLSGRDYEQYF
14 - - TRBV6-5 CASRVQGLHTEAFF
15 few TRBD1 TRBV6-1 CASRVEDRVDSPLHF
13 - - TRBV15 CATSAGHQSQQFF
16 - TRBD2 TRBV5-1 CASSLTTGGSYNEQFF
13 - - TRBV10-3 CAPEGGGRHEQYF
16 - TRBD2 TRBV2 CASSEEGAGGTYEQYF
15 - TRBD2 TRBV27 CASRSLAGGNNEQFF
15 once - TRBV7-2 CASSLGRSGANVLTF
12 many - TRBV7-9 CASSLGTDTQYF
15 - TRBD1 TRBV18 CASSPKTGARETQYF
18 - - TRBV4-1 CASSPLIGDSRHTDTQYF
15 - - TRBV2 CASRLLTDINEKLFF
17 few TRBD1 TRBV19 CASSPDRGRHSNQPQHF
17 - TRBD1 TRBV6-1 CASSEAGPGTAYNEQFF